This T cell receptor beta chain derives from a study of cytomegalovirus exposure and HLA in healthy donors. Study-level results: At a 0.05 false discovery rate, a later analysis found around 17,000 TCR beta sequences to be associated with HLA alleles.

In the PCR, 60 Vbeta and 13 Jbeta primers were used. Clones were sequenced by immunoSEQ multiplex PCR, and TCRdb holds only the in-frame ones, with some missing. The sample records approximately 90,000 clones, approximately 80% being singletons. On this clone: Its antigen is not known.

Germline V CDR1 and CDR2: GTSNPN, SVGIG (reference sequence). The CDR3 loop spans 13 amino acids. Trimming took off 5 bases at V and 4 bases at J, with 14 bases between the two ends. Sequenced sample: PBMCs. The chain employs TRBV30 and TRBJ1-2; no clear D gene. The receptor's source is a man aged 40-49 years in good health and CMV-seronegative. The CDR3: CAWGVEVGYGYTF. The CDR3 DNA reads as TGTGCCTGGGGGGTGGAGGTGGGCTATGGCTACACCTTC. Complete variable domain (other parts from reference TRBV30 and TRBJ1-2): SQTIHQWPATLVQPVGSPLSLECTVEGTSNPNLYWYRQAAGRGLQLLFYSVGIGQISSEVPQNLSASRPQDRQFILSSKKLLLSDSGFYLCAWGVEVGYGYTFGSGTRLTVV.